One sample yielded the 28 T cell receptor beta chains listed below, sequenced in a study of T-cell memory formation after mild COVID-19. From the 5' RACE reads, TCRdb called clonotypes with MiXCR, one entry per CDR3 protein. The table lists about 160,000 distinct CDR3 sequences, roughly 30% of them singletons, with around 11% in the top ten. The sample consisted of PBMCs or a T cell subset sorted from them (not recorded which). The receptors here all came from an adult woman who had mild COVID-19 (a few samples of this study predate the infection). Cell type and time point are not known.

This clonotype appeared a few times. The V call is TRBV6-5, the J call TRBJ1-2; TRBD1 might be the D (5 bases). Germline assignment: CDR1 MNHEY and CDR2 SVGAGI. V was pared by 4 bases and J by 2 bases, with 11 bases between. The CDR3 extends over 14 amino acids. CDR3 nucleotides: TGTGCCAGCAGTTTTGGAGGGGACAACTATGGCTACACCTTC. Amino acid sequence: CASSFGGDNYGYTF.

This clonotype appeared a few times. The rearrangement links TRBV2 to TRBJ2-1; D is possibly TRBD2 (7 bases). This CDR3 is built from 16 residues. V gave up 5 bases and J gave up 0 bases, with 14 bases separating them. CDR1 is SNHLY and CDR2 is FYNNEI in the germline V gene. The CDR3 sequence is CASSQRGEGSYNEQFF. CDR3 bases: TGTGCCAGCAGTCAGAGGGGGGAGGGCTCCTACAATGAGCAGTTCTTC.

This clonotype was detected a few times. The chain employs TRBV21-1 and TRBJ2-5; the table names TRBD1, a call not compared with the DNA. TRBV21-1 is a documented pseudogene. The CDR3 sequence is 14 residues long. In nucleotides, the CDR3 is TGTGCCAGCAGCAAGTCGAGGGGGCAGGGGACCCAGTACTTC. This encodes CASSKSRGQGTQYF.

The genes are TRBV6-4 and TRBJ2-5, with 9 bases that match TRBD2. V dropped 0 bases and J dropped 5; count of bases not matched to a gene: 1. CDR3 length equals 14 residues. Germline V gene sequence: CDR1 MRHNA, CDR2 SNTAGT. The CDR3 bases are TGTGCCAGCAGTGACTCCCTAGCGGGGGAGACCCAGTACTTC. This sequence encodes CASSDSLAGETQYF.

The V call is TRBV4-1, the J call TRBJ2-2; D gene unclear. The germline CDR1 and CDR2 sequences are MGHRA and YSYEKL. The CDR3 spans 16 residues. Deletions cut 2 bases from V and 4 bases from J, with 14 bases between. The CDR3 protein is CASSQRTESRTGELFF. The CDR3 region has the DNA TGCGCCAGCAGCCAACGGACCGAGTCCCGCACCGGGGAGCTGTTTTTT.

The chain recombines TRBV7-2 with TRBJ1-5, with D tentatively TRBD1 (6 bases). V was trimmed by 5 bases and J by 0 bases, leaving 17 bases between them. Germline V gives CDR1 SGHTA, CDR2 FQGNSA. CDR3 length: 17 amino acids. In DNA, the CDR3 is TGTGCCAGCAGCCCCCGAGGGGGGGGCTTTAGCAATCAGCCCCAGCATTTT. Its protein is CASSPRGGGFSNQPQHF.

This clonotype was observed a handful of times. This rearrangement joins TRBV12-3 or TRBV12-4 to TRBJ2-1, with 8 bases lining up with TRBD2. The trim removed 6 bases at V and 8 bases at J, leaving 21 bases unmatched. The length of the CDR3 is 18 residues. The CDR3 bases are TGTGCCAGCAGGGGACTAGACTCCAGGGCCCCGTCCTTCGATGAGCAGTTCTTC. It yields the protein CASRGLDSRAPSFDEQFF.

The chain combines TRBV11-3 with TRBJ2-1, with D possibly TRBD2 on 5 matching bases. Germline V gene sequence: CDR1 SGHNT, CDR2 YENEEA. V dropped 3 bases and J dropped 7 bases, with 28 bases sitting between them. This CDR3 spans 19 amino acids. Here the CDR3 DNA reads TGTGCCAGCAGCTTCCCGAGGGAAAAAGGCCCGGGTCATTCGAATGAGCAGTTCTTC. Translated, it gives CASSFPREKGPGHSNEQFF.

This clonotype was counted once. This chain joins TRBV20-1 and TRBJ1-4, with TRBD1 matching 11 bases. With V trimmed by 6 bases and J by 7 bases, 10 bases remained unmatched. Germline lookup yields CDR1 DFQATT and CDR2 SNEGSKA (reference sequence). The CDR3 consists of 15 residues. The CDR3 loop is CSAQAGTGGSEKLFF. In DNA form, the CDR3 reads TGCAGTGCGCAGGCCGGGACAGGGGGGAGTGAAAAACTGTTTTTT.

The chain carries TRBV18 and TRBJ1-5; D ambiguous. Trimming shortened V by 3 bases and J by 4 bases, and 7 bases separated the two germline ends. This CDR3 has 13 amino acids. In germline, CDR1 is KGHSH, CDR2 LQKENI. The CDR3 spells CASSPGQNQPQHF. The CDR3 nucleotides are TGTGCCAGCTCACCGGGTCAAAATCAGCCCCAGCATTTT.

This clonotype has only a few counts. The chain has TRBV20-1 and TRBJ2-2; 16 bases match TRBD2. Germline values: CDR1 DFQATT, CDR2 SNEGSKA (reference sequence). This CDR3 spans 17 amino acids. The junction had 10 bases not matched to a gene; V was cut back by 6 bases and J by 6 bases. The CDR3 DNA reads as TGCAGTGCCCGCGGGACTAGCGGGGGGGCAGCCCCCGGGGAGCTGTTTTTT. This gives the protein CSARGTSGGAAPGELFF.

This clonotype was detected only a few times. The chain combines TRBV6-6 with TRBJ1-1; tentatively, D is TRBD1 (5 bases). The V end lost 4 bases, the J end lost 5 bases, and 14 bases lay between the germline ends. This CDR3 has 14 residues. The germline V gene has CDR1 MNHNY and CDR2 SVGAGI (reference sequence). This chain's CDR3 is CASSWGEVGTEAFF. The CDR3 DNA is TGTGCCAGCAGTTGGGGGGAAGTGGGGACTGAAGCTTTCTTT.

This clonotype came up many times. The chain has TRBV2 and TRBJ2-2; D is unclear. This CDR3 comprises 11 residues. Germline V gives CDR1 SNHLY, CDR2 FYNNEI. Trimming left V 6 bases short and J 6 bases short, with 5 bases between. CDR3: CASRAPGELFF. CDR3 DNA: TGTGCCAGCAGAGCGCCCGGGGAGCTGTTTTTT. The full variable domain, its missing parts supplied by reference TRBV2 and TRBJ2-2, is EPEVTQTPSHQVTQMGQEVILRCVPISNHLYFYWYRQILGQKVEFLVSFYNNEISEKSEIFDDQFSVERPDGSNFTLKIRSTKLEDSAMYFCASRAPGELFFGEGSRLTVL.

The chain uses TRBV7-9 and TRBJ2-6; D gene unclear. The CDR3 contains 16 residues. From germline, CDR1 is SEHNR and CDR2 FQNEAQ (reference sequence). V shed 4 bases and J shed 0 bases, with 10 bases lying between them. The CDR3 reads CASSSFPHSGANVLTF. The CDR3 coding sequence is TGTGCCAGCAGCTCCTTTCCGCACTCTGGGGCCAACGTCCTGACTTTC.

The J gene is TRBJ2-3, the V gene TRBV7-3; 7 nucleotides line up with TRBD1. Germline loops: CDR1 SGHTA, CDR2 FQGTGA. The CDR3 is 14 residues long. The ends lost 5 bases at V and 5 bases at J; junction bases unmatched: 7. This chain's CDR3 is CASSLKTGVDTQYF. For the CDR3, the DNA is TGTGCCAGCAGCCTAAAAACAGGGGTAGATACGCAGTATTTT.

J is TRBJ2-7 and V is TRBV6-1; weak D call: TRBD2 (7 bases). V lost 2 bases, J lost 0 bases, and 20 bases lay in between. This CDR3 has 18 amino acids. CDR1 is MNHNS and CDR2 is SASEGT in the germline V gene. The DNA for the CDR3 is TGTGCCAGCAGTGAAAGGGGAGGGGGGGCCAGGAGCTCCTACGAGCAGTACTTC. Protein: CASSERGGGARSSYEQYF.

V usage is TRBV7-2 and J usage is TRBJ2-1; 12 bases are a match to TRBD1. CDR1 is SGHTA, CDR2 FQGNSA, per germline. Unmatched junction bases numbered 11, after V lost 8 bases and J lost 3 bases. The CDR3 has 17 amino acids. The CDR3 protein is CASSRDRGQSGYNEQFF. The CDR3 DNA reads TGTGCCAGCTCCCGGGACAGGGGGCAATCGGGCTACAATGAGCAGTTCTTC.

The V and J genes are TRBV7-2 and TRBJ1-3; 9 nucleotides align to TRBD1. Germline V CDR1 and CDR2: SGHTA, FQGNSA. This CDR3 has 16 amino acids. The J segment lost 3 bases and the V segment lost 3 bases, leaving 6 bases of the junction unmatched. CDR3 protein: CASSLDRGTSGNTIYF. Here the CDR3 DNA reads TGTGCCAGCAGCTTGGACAGGGGTACAAGTGGAAACACCATATATTTT.

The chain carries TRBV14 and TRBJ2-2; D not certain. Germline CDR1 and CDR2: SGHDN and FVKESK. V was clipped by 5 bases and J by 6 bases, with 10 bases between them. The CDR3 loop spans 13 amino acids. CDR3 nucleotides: TGTGCCAGCAGCGCCCTTCGGTCCGGGGAGCTGTTTTTT. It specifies CASSALRSGELFF.

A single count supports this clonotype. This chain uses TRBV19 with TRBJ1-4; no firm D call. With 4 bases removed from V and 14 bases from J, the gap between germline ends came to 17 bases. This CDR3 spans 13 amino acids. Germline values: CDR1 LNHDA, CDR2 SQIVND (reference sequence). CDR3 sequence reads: CASSTLDGRNLFF. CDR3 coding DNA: TGTGCCAGTAGTACCCTGGACGGTCGTAACCTGTTTTTT. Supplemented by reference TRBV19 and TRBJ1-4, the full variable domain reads DGGITQSPKYLFRKEGQNVTLSCEQNLNHDAMYWYRQDPGQGLRLIYYSQIVNDFQKGDIAEGYSVSREKKESFPLTVTSAQKNPTAFYLCASSTLDGRNLFFGSGTQLSVL.

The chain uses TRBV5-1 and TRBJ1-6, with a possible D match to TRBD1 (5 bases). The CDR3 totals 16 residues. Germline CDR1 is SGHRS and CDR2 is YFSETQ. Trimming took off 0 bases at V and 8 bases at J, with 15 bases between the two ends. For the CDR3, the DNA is TGCGCCAGCAGCTTGGCGCGACAGCTTGAACATTCACCCCTCCACTTT. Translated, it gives CASSLARQLEHSPLHF.

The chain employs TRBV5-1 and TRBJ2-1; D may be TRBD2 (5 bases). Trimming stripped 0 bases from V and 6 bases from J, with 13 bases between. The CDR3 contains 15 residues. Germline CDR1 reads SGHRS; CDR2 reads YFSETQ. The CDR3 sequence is CASSLGSGSVNEQFF. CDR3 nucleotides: TGCGCCAGCAGCTTGGGGTCGGGATCGGTCAATGAGCAGTTCTTC. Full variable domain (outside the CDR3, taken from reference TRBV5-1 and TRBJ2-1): KAGVTQTPRYLIKTRGQQVTLSCSPISGHRSVSWYQQTPGQGLQFLFEYFSETQRNKGNFPGRFSGRQFSNSRSEMNVSTLELGDSALYLCASSLGSGSVNEQFFGPGTRLTVL.

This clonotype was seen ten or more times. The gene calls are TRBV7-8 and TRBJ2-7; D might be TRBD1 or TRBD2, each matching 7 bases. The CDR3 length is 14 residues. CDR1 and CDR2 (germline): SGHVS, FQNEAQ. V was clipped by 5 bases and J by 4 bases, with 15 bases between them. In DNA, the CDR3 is TGTGCCAGCAGCCCAGGGGGAGGGGGATACGAGCAGTACTTC. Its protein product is CASSPGGGGYEQYF.

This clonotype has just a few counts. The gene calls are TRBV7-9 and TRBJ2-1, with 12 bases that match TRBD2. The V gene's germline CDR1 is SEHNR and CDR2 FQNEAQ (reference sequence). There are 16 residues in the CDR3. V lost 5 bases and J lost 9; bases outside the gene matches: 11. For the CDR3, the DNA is TGTGCCAGCAGCACACCGGGACTAGCGGGCATTCTTGAGCAGTTCTTC. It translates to CASSTPGLAGILEQFF.

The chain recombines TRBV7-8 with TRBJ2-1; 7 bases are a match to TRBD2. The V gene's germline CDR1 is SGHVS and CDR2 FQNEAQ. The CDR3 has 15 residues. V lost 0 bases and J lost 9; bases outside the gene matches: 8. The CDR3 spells CASSLAGGPGSEQFF. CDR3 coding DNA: TGTGCCAGCAGCTTAGCGGGAGGGCCAGGGAGTGAGCAGTTCTTC.

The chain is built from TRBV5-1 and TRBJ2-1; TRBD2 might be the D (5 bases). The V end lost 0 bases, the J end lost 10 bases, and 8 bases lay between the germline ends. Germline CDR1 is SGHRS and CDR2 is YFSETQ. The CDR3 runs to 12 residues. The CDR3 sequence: CASSLDPGEQFF. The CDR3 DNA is TGCGCCAGCAGCTTGGACCCGGGAGAGCAGTTCTTC. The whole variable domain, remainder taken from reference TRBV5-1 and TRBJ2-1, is KAGVTQTPRYLIKTRGQQVTLSCSPISGHRSVSWYQQTPGQGLQFLFEYFSETQRNKGNFPGRFSGRQFSNSRSEMNVSTLELGDSALYLCASSLDPGEQFFGPGTRLTVL.

DNA of the CDR3: TGCAGTGCTATCGATGTAAGGGGAAACACTGAAGCTTTCTTT. Protein product: CSAIDVRGNTEAFF. This chain joins TRBV20-1 and TRBJ1-1; TRBD1 might be the D (5 bases). Trimming removed 4 bases at V and 2 bases at J, with 14 bases between. The length of the CDR3 is 14 residues. The germline CDR1 and CDR2 sequences are DFQATT and SNEGSKA (reference sequence).

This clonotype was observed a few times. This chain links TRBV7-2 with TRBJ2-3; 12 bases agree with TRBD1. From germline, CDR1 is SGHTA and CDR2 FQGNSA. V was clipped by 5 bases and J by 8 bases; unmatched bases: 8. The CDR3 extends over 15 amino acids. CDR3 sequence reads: CASSTTGTGGVTQYF. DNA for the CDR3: TGTGCCAGCAGCACTACCGGGACAGGGGGCGTTACGCAGTATTTT.